This entry lists 21 T cell receptor beta chains sequenced from one sample in a study of T cells after yellow fever vaccination. TCRdb passed the 5' RACE reads through MiXCR, listing each CDR3 protein once. The sample has approximately 580,000 distinct CDR3 sequences, about a sixth seen once. The sample here was PBMCs, taken around 5 days after the first yellow fever vaccination. These receptors were collected from a man younger than 35 who received the YFV17D yellow fever vaccine.

There are a few counts of this clonotype. V gene TRBV28 combines with J gene TRBJ2-7; D perhaps matches TRBD2 (6 bases). The ends were cut back, 5 bases at V and 5 bases at J, with 19 bases in the middle. Germline CDR1 and CDR2: MDHEN and SYDVKM. The CDR3 is 15 residues long. CDR3 region: CASSRWGREYNEQYV. CDR3 sequence (DNA): TGTGCCAGCAGTAGATGGGGTCGGGAGTATAACGAGCAGTACGTC.

V and J are TRBV7-6 and TRBJ2-1, with 11 bases lining up with TRBD2. V trimming: 2 bases; J trimming: 8 bases; junction bases outside the gene matches: 8. The CDR3 consists of 16 residues. CDR1 is SGHVS and CDR2 is FNYEAQ in the germline V gene. The CDR3 spells CASSLSLAGGYYEQFF. CDR3 in DNA: TGTGCCAGCAGCTTAAGCTTAGCGGGGGGGTACTATGAGCAGTTCTTC.

This clonotype occurred a few times. This chain connects TRBV5-1 to TRBJ1-1; TRBD1 matches at 7 bases. CDR1 and CDR2 (germline): SGHRS, YFSETQ. Unmatched junction bases numbered 7, after V lost 0 bases and J lost 5 bases. The CDR3 covers 15 residues. CDR3 residues: CASSLAQGGETEAFF. The CDR3 DNA reads as TGCGCCAGCAGCTTGGCCCAGGGGGGAGAAACTGAAGCTTTCTTT.

The chain recombines TRBV20-1 with TRBJ2-5; D is perhaps TRBD1 (6 bases). Germline values: CDR1 DFQATT, CDR2 SNEGSKA (reference sequence). The CDR3 runs to 14 residues. Trimming took off 6 bases at V and 2 bases at J, with 16 bases between the two ends. CDR3 nucleotide sequence: TGCAGTGCCCCTAATCAGGGGACGCAAGAGACCCAGTACTTC. Its translation is CSAPNQGTQETQYF.

A note on this clonotype: Germline is not matched at one junction end, which may reflect a read error. The V gene is TRBV12-3 or TRBV12-4, the J gene TRBJ1-2, with 9 bases lining up with TRBD1. This CDR3 contains 16 residues. CDR3 protein: CASSPTRQGGSYGHTF. CDR3 coding DNA: TGTGCCAGCAGTCCCACACGACAGGGGGGCTCCTATGGCCACACCTTC.

This clonotype has more than one count but fewer than ten. The V gene is TRBV12-3 or TRBV12-4, the J gene TRBJ2-1; 9 bases align to TRBD1. With V trimmed by 3 bases and J by 9 bases, 9 bases remained unmatched. CDR3 length: 15 amino acids. This CDR3 is CASSLETGGLSEQFF. CDR3 in DNA: TGTGCCAGCAGTTTGGAAACAGGGGGCCTGAGTGAGCAGTTCTTC.

The chain uses TRBV20-1 and TRBJ2-7, with TRBD2 matching over 12 bases. The V gene's germline CDR1 is DFQATT and CDR2 SNEGSKA (reference sequence). J gave up 2 bases and V 6 bases, and 5 bases lay outside the gene matches. This CDR3 has 14 amino acids. The CDR3 spells CSALGTSGPYEQYF. The CDR3 DNA reads as TGCAGTGCCCTAGGGACTAGCGGGCCCTACGAGCAGTACTTC.

This clonotype was recorded a few times. This rearrangement joins TRBV20-1 to TRBJ2-3; 14 bases match TRBD2. Germline CDR1 and CDR2: DFQATT and SNEGSKA (reference sequence). This CDR3 region has 16 residues. Trimming at V came to 5 bases and at J to 3 bases, leaving 7 bases not matched to a gene. CDR3 in amino acids: CSADLGLAGGTDTQYF. The DNA for the CDR3 is TGCAGTGCTGATTTAGGACTAGCGGGAGGAACAGATACGCAGTATTTT.

In its sample, this clonotype was seen a few times. The chain carries TRBV24-1 and TRBJ2-1, with 7 bases that match TRBD1. The CDR3 contains 15 residues. Germline CDR1 and CDR2: KGHDR and SFDVKD. V shed 3 bases, J shed 6 bases, and the junction held 7 bases outside the gene matches. CDR3 sequence reads: CATSDRQGFLNEQFF. The CDR3 DNA follows: TGTGCCACCAGTGATAGACAGGGTTTTCTCAATGAGCAGTTCTTC.

The V call is TRBV5-5, the J call TRBJ2-7; 8 bases map to TRBD1. Germline V gene lookup returns CDR1 SGHKS and CDR2 YYEKEE (reference sequence). The CDR3 spans 15 residues. After removal of 4 bases from V and 3 bases from J, the junction contained 9 bases not matched to a gene. The CDR3 region is CASSATGGFLYEQYF. The DNA for the CDR3 is TGTGCCAGCAGCGCAACAGGGGGATTTCTCTACGAGCAGTACTTC.

This clonotype was recorded a few times. The rearrangement uses TRBV27 and TRBJ2-7; D may correspond to TRBD1 or TRBD2 (6 bases each). The germline CDR1 and CDR2 sequences are MNHEY and SMNVEV (reference sequence). CDR3 length equals 15 residues. Trimming shortened V by 4 bases and J by 7 bases, and 20 bases separated the two germline ends. The chain's CDR3 is CASSYPRSGAGEQYV. The CDR3 DNA follows: TGTGCCAGCAGTTACCCCAGGTCGGGGGCGGGTGAGCAGTACGTC.

This clonotype was detected only a few times. J is TRBJ1-5 and V is TRBV20-1; D is undetermined. From germline, CDR1 is DFQATT and CDR2 SNEGSKA (reference sequence). CDR3 length: 14 amino acids. V lost 2 bases and J 6 bases, leaving 14 bases between the germline ends. The CDR3 is CSARMLSLGQPQHF. The CDR3 nucleotides are TGCAGTGCTAGAATGCTCTCTTTGGGTCAGCCCCAGCATTTT.

This clonotype was seen a handful of times. J is TRBJ1-5 and V is TRBV3-1, with 12 bases fitting TRBD1. Germline lookup yields CDR1 LGHDT and CDR2 YNNKEL (reference sequence). Trimming cost V 3 bases and J 4 bases; bases outside gene matches: 1. The CDR3 contains 15 residues. This chain's CDR3 is CASSQGQGANQPQHF. DNA for the CDR3: TGTGCCAGCAGCCAGGGACAGGGGGCAAATCAGCCCCAGCATTTT.

This clonotype was detected once. The chain employs TRBV7-2 and TRBJ2-5; TRBD2 aligns across 10 bases. CDR1 SGHTA and CDR2 FQGNSA come from the germline V gene. V was pared by 3 bases and J by 5 bases, with 12 bases of the junction left unmatched. There are 17 residues in the CDR3. CDR3 in amino acids: CASSFQTSGSTGETQYF. As DNA, the CDR3 is TGTGCCAGCAGCTTCCAGACTAGCGGGTCAACAGGGGAGACCCAGTACTTC.

This clonotype has more than one count but fewer than ten. The chain combines TRBV5-4 with TRBJ1-1; D perhaps matches TRBD1 (6 bases). The V and J ends lost 0 bases and 11 bases respectively, with 20 bases between them. The CDR3 runs 15 residues. Germline V CDR1 and CDR2: SGHNT, YYREEE (reference sequence). The CDR3 nucleotides read TGTGCCAGCAGCTTGGCTGGGACTTACTCCCAGGGGGCTTTCTTT. Residues: CASSLAGTYSQGAFF.

V is TRBV29-1 and J is TRBJ2-5; TRBD2 matches at 8 bases. Germline trimming cut 5 bases from V and 5 bases from J; bases unmatched to any gene: 4. Per germline, CDR1 SQVTM and CDR2 ANQGSEA. CDR3 size: 12 residues. CDR3 in DNA: TGCAGCGTTCGGGGGGGCAGGGAGACCCAGTACTTC. Its protein is CSVRGGRETQYF.

This clonotype has just a few counts. The rearrangement joins TRBV7-3 to TRBJ2-3; D is perhaps TRBD2 (6 bases). CDR3 length equals 16 residues. CDR1 is SGHTA and CDR2 is FQGTGA in the germline V gene. Trimming removed 5 bases at V and 3 bases at J, with 18 bases between. The CDR3 nucleotides are TGTGCCAGCAGCATGGGACTTAGTTCGATTACAGATACGCAGTATTTT. Its translation is CASSMGLSSITDTQYF.

V usage is TRBV30 and J usage is TRBJ2-1; D tentatively fits TRBD1 or TRBD2 (5 bases each). The germline CDR1 and CDR2 sequences are GTSNPN and SVGIG (reference sequence). Trimming took 0 bases from V and 7 from J, leaving 13 bases between them. This CDR3 spans 14 amino acids. In DNA form, the CDR3 reads TGTGCCTGGAGTGTACGGGACGGTCGAAATGAGCAGTTCTTC. This sequence encodes CAWSVRDGRNEQFF. The variable domain in full, with the rest retrieved from reference TRBV30 and TRBJ2-1, is SQTIHQWPATLVQPVGSPLSLECTVEGTSNPNLYWYRQAAGRGLQLLFYSVGIGQISSEVPQNLSASRPQDRQFILSSKKLLLSDSGFYLCAWSVRDGRNEQFFGPGTRLTVL.

This clonotype has at least ten counts. One end of the junction does not line up with germline, which may come from a read error. The rearrangement joins TRBV5-5 to TRBJ2-2; D might be TRBD2 (7 bases). The germline V gene encodes CDR1 SGHKS and CDR2 YYEKEE (reference sequence). This CDR3 region has 16 residues. CDR3 in DNA: TGCGCCAGCAGCTTCTCGGGGGGCTTGAACACCGGGGAGCTGTTTTTT. As protein: CASSFSGGLNTGELFF.

This clonotype was observed a handful of times. This sequence joins TRBV20-1 and TRBJ1-5; D is unclear. V gave up 6 bases and J gave up 5 bases, with 11 bases separating them. The germline CDR1 and CDR2 sequences are DFQATT and SNEGSKA (reference sequence). This CDR3 is built from 12 residues. CDR3 bases: TGCAGTGCAGGACCGTCCCATCAGCCCCAGCATTTT. Protein product: CSAGPSHQPQHF.

V is TRBV7-3 and J is TRBJ2-1; no definite D call. CDR1 SGHTA and CDR2 FQGTGA come from the germline V gene. Between the trimmed V and J ends, which lost 3 bases and 3 bases, there was a span of 9 bases. This CDR3 spans 14 amino acids. CDR3 amino acids: CASSFGVNYNEQFF. CDR3 DNA sequence: TGTGCCAGCAGCTTCGGAGTGAACTACAATGAGCAGTTCTTC.